This is a list of T cell receptor beta chains from one sample in a study of T-cell memory formation after mild COVID-19. MiXCR was run by TCRdb on the 5' RACE reads, yielding one entry per CDR3 protein. This table holds about 140,000 distinct CDR3 sequences, 13% to 15% found once. Sequencing used PBMCs or a T cell subset sorted from them (not recorded which). These receptors were collected from an adult woman who had mild COVID-19 (a few samples of this study predate the infection). Cell type and time point are not known. CDR3s include the opening cysteine and the closing phenylalanine or tryptophan. Each record gives: V gene, D gene, clone size, J gene, CDR3 DNA, CDR3 protein. A D gene is named only where the DNA matches it firmly. Not every row has a clone size; where given, it reads once, few, many or a size class.

TRBV4-1	TRBD1	NA	TRBJ1-1	TGCGCCAGCAGCCGCCAGACAGGGAGGAACACTGAAGCTTTCTTT	CASSRQTGRNTEAFF
TRBV5-8	NA	NA	TRBJ1-2	TGTGCCAGCAGCGCTTACAGCGTCGGCTATGGCTACACCTTC	CASSAYSVGYGYTF
TRBV29-1	TRBD1	NA	TRBJ1-1	TGCAGCGTTGAAGGAGCAGGGGGCAGGCGCACTGAAGCTTTCTTT	CSVEGAGGRRTEAFF
TRBV12-3/TRBV12-4	NA	NA	TRBJ1-2	TGTGCCAGCAGTTTAGCCCCAGGGGACTACTATGGCTACACCTTC	CASSLAPGDYYGYTF
TRBV2	NA	NA	TRBJ1-1	TGTGCCAGCAGCCCTTTGTATGGCACTGAAGCTTTCTTT	CASSPLYGTEAFF
TRBV28	NA	few	TRBJ2-1	TGTGCCAGCAGTCGGGTTTTGGATGAGCAGTTCTTC	CASSRVLDEQFF
TRBV4-1	NA	few	TRBJ2-4	TGCGCCAGCAGCCCAATCGGACGGCCGGACATTCAGTACTTC	CASSPIGRPDIQYF
TRBV10-3	NA	NA	TRBJ1-5	TGTGCCATCAGTGAGTCGGACTTGGGAAATCAGCCCCAGCATTTT	CAISESDLGNQPQHF
TRBV12-3/TRBV12-4	NA	few	TRBJ2-7	TGTGCCAGCAAAATGGGGCTCTTTGACGAGCAGTACTTC	CASKMGLFDEQYF
TRBV6-2/TRBV6-3	TRBD1	many	TRBJ2-1	TGTGCCAGCAGTTACTCGGACAGGGAAAGGCAGTTCTTC	CASSYSDRERQFF
TRBV10-3	NA	NA	TRBJ2-3	TGTGCCATCCCAAGCCCCAGCGGAGATACGCAGTATTTT	CAIPSPSGDTQYF
TRBV5-1	TRBD1	NA	TRBJ2-3	TGCGCCAGCAGCTTTATGACAGGGTTCACAGATACGCAGTATTTT	CASSFMTGFTDTQYF
TRBV28	NA	few	TRBJ2-6	TGTGCCAGCAGACCCCGCGGGGCGGTACCTGGGGCCAACGTCCTGACTTTC	CASRPRGAVPGANVLTF
TRBV7-6	TRBD2	NA	TRBJ2-1	TGTGCCAGCAGCTTACATATAGCGGGGAATGAGCAGTTCTTC	CASSLHIAGNEQFF
TRBV7-8	NA	few	TRBJ1-2	TGTGCCAGCAGCCTCTCCCGTGTCGAGAAGTATAACTATGGCTACACCTTC	CASSLSRVEKYNYGYTF
TRBV6-1	TRBD1	few	TRBJ1-1	TGTGCCAGCAGTGAAGGGGAGGGACAGTACACTGAAGCTTTCTTT	CASSEGEGQYTEAFF
TRBV4-2	NA	few	TRBJ1-1	TGTGCCAGCAGCCAGGGTTGGACTGAAGCTTTCTTT	CASSQGWTEAFF
TRBV24-1	NA	NA	TRBJ1-5	TGTGCCACCAGTGCGAATCAGGGAGTCGGGAGCAATCAGCCCCAGCATTTT	CATSANQGVGSNQPQHF
TRBV24-1	TRBD2	NA	TRBJ2-1	TGTGCCACCGGACTAGCGGGAGGGGGTGAGCAGTTCTTC	CATGLAGGGEQFF
TRBV27	NA	NA	TRBJ1-1	TGTGCCAGCAGTTTATCGAGTGGGGGGACTGAAGCTTTCTTT	CASSLSSGGTEAFF
TRBV6-1	NA	few	TRBJ1-2	TGTGCCAGCAGTGAAAACAGGGTTGAAGGCTACACCTTC	CASSENRVEGYTF
TRBV19	NA	few	TRBJ1-1	TGTGCCAGTAGTCCTAGGCGGGGACTGGGAGTGAACACTGAAGCTTTCTTT	CASSPRRGLGVNTEAFF
TRBV27	NA	NA	TRBJ2-7	TGTGCCAGCAGTTTGAGGTGGGATTCTTCCTACGAGCAGTACTTC	CASSLRWDSSYEQYF
TRBV25-1	NA	few	TRBJ2-7	TGTGCCAGCAGTGAATATACAGGGAGCGCCTCCTACGAGCAGTACTTC	CASSEYTGSASYEQYF
TRBV24-1	NA	NA	TRBJ2-1	TGTGCCACCAGTGATTTAAGGGGGGCGGGAGCGGCTTCCAATGAGCAGTTCTTC	CATSDLRGAGAASNEQFF
TRBV7-9	TRBD1	NA	TRBJ2-2	TGTGCCACTAGGACAGGGGACACCGGGGAGCTGTTTTTT	CATRTGDTGELFF
TRBV3-1	NA	many	TRBJ1-1	TGTGCCAGCAGCCAAGTTTCTACAGACCCTTGGTCTTTCTTT	CASSQVSTDPWSFF
TRBV5-1	NA	few	TRBJ2-2	TGCGCCAGCAGCTTAGAAGATCCCGGGGAGCTGTTTTTT	CASSLEDPGELFF
TRBV12-3/TRBV12-4	NA	NA	TRBJ2-3	TGTGCCAGCATCGCGGACAGCACAGATACGCAGTATTTT	CASIADSTDTQYF
TRBV4-2	TRBD2	NA	TRBJ2-1	TGTGCCAGCAGCCAGACTAGCGGAACCTTCTACAATGAGCAGTTCTTC	CASSQTSGTFYNEQFF
TRBV24-1	NA	few	TRBJ2-7	TGTGCCACCAGTGATGGTACCTTAGGAGCCTACGAGCAGTACTTC	CATSDGTLGAYEQYF
TRBV5-4	NA	few	TRBJ2-7	TGTGCCAGCAGAGCTCCGTGGGCAGAAGACGAGCAGTACTTC	CASRAPWAEDEQYF